These T cell receptor beta chains were read from a single sample in a study of shared clonotypes between healthy human individuals. The method was immunoSEQ multiplex PCR; TCRdb's version includes in-frame clones alone and lacks a portion of them. The repertoire has 190,000 or so clones, 65% to 70% of them found once; the top ten carry 8.5% to 12%. The material sequenced was memory CD4+ T cells sorted from blood. Source of these receptors: a man aged 30-40 years in good health. The CDR3 runs from the conserved cysteine through the conserved F or W. A D gene is named only where the DNA matches it firmly. The size field is filled for only some rows; it gives once, few, many or a size class.

V gene	J gene	clone size	D gene	CDR3 DNA	CDR3 protein
TRBV6-6	TRBJ1-4	NA	NA	TGTGCCAGCAGTTCCAGCGAAAATGAAAAACTGTTTTTT	CASSSSENEKLFF
TRBV6-1	TRBJ2-1	NA	TRBD2	TGTGCCAGCAGTGGACTAGCGGAGCAGTTCTTC	CASSGLAEQFF
TRBV9	TRBJ2-1	NA	TRBD2	TGTGCCAGCAGCGTAGCAGGTAGCGGGAAAACTGAGCAGTTCTTC	CASSVAGSGKTEQFF
TRBV5-1	TRBJ2-1	once	TRBD2	TGCGCCAGCAGCTTGCGGTCGAGGACTAGCGGGAGGAGATATGAGCAGTTCTTC	CASSLRSRTSGRRYEQFF
TRBV18	TRBJ2-7	NA	NA	TGTGCCAGCTCAGTTCGGGGAGGGGGAGCCTACGAGCAGTACTTC	CASSVRGGGAYEQYF
TRBV2	TRBJ2-7	NA	NA	TGTGCCAGCAGGCCCGGACCGACTTCCCAGTACTTC	CASRPGPTSQYF
TRBV29-1	TRBJ2-3	NA	TRBD2	TGCAGCGTTGGGCGGGCGGGAGTCAGAGATACGCAGTATTTT	CSVGRAGVRDTQYF
TRBV5-6	TRBJ2-3	NA	NA	TGTGCCAGCAGCTTGGCGTCGGACACAGATACGCAGTATTTT	CASSLASDTDTQYF
TRBV10-3	TRBJ2-7	NA	TRBD1	TGTGCCATCAGTCGGGACAGGGGGAACGAGCAGTACTTC	CAISRDRGNEQYF
TRBV5-5	TRBJ2-7	NA	NA	TGTGCCAGCAGCTTGGGTCCCCAGGGAGTGGAGCAGTACTTC	CASSLGPQGVEQYF
TRBV11-3	TRBJ2-2	NA	NA	TGTGCCAGCAGGAAAGGTCGAATCGGGGAGCTGTTTTTT	CASRKGRIGELFF
TRBV7-6	TRBJ2-7	NA	TRBD1	TGTGCCAGCAGCCACCCAAGGGACAGCGACTACGAGCAGTACTTC	CASSHPRDSDYEQYF
TRBV6-1	TRBJ2-3	NA	TRBD2	TGTGCCAGCAGGCCCGCGGGAGTAGATACGCAGTATTTT	CASRPAGVDTQYF
TRBV9	TRBJ2-3	few	NA	TGTGCCAGCAGCGCGGACAGCGCCACAGATACGCAGTATTTT	CASSADSATDTQYF
TRBV5-1	TRBJ2-1	NA	TRBD2	TGCGCCAGCAGCTTGGAGGCTAGCGGGCGACCCAATGAGCAGTTCTTC	CASSLEASGRPNEQFF
TRBV29-1	TRBJ2-1	few	TRBD2	TGCAGCGTTGGGGCGGGAGATTACGACAATGAGCAGTTCTTC	CSVGAGDYDNEQFF
TRBV6-1	TRBJ2-7	NA	TRBD1	TGTGCCAGCAGCATCGACAGGGGCTACGAGCAGTACTTC	CASSIDRGYEQYF
TRBV5-6	TRBJ1-1	NA	NA	TGTGCCAGCAGCTTCGGGACACCGAACACTGAAGCTTTCTTT	CASSFGTPNTEAFF
TRBV9	TRBJ2-1	NA	TRBD2	TGTGCCAGCAGCCCACGGATAGCGGGAGACAATGAGCAGTTCTTC	CASSPRIAGDNEQFF
TRBV2	TRBJ2-7	NA	NA	TGTGCCAGCAGTGTAGGGACACGCTCCTACGAGCAGTACTTC	CASSVGTRSYEQYF
TRBV28	TRBJ1-5	NA	NA	TGTGCCAGCAGCTCTGGGGAGGGGCGGGAGCCCCAGCATTTT	CASSSGEGREPQHF
TRBV14	TRBJ2-6	few	TRBD1	TGTGCCAGCAGCCGGACAGGGCTGGGGGCCAACGTCCTGACTTTC	CASSRTGLGANVLTF
TRBV14	TRBJ2-3	NA	NA	TGTGCCAGCAGCCAAAGGTCGGGGGGCGCAGATACGCAGTATTTT	CASSQRSGGADTQYF
TRBV7-8	TRBJ1-1	once	NA	TGTGCCAGCAGCTCTCCGCGGGAGAACACTGAAGCTTTCTTT	CASSSPRENTEAFF
TRBV7-3	TRBJ1-2	NA	TRBD1	TGTGCCAGCAGTTCCGACAGGGCCTATGGCTACACCTTC	CASSSDRAYGYTF
TRBV14	TRBJ2-3	NA	NA	TGTGCCAGCAGCCAAGATCGTATCAGGGTATCAGATACGCAGTATTTT	CASSQDRIRVSDTQYF
TRBV5-4	TRBJ2-1	once	TRBD2	TGTGCCAGCAGCCCACCAACAGCTAGCGGGATTGGGTCGGAGCAGTTCTTC	CASSPPTASGIGSEQFF
TRBV29-1	TRBJ2-2	NA	TRBD2	TGCAGCGTTAGACTAGCCCGGGAGCTGTTTTTT	CSVRLARELFF
TRBV11-2	TRBJ1-4	NA	NA	TGTGCCAGCAGCTCCCTAACCCGGGGCCGTGGAAAACTGTTTTTT	CASSSLTRGRGKLFF
TRBV10-2	TRBJ2-3	NA	NA	TGCGCCAGCAGTGAGAGTGGGACCCGTGGTACGCAGTATTTT	CASSESGTRGTQYF
TRBV12-2	TRBJ1-3	NA	NA	TGTGCAAGTCGCTTAGTACTCGGTTGCCTCGGAAACACCATATATTTT	CASRLVLGCLGNTIYF
TRBV15	TRBJ1-4	NA	TRBD1	TGTGCCACCAGCAGAGACAGGGGGCTGTCGGAACTGTTTTTT	CATSRDRGLSELFF
TRBV18	TRBJ1-1	NA	NA	TGTGCCAGCTCACCGATCCTGCTTGGGGGGCGGGACACTGAAGCTTTCTTT	CASSPILLGGRDTEAFF
TRBV10-3	TRBJ2-7	once	TRBD1	TGTGCCATCAGCGAATCGGGACAGGGGTACGAGCAGTACTTC	CAISESGQGYEQYF
TRBV5-8	TRBJ1-5	NA	NA	TGTGCCAGCAGCTTGGTTCCGGGGTTTAGCGATCAGCCCCAGCATTTT	CASSLVPGFSDQPQHF
TRBV6-6	TRBJ1-5	few	NA	TGTGCCAGCAGTTCCCCGAGTAGGGGGTTCGAACAGCCCCAGCATTTT	CASSSPSRGFEQPQHF
TRBV5-1	TRBJ2-3	NA	TRBD2	TGCGCCAGCAGCTCCGCAGCGGGAGGATTCACAGATACGCAGTATTTT	CASSSAAGGFTDTQYF
TRBV7-2	TRBJ2-1	NA	TRBD2	TGTGCCAGCAGCTTAGGCGGGAGAGAAGATGAGCAGTTCTTC	CASSLGGREDEQFF
TRBV7-2	TRBJ1-2	NA	NA	TGTGCCAGCAGCCAACAGGGCCGTCAAGGGTATGGCTACACCTTC	CASSQQGRQGYGYTF
TRBV5-5	TRBJ2-3	NA	TRBD1	TGTGCCAGCAGCATAGGGACAGTTATCACAGATACGCAGTATTTT	CASSIGTVITDTQYF
TRBV27	TRBJ1-5	NA	NA	TGTGCCAGCAGTTTCGCCAGGGGTAATCAGCCCCAGCATTTT	CASSFARGNQPQHF
TRBV10-1	TRBJ2-1	NA	NA	TGCGCCAGCTCCCTGGGGGGAGCCCGAGATGAGCAGTTCTTC	CASSLGGARDEQFF
TRBV7-6	TRBJ2-3	NA	NA	TGTGCCAGCAGCTTAGCTCGGGAGACAGATACGCAGTATTTT	CASSLARETDTQYF
TRBV10-3	TRBJ2-1	NA	TRBD2	TGTGCCAGAGTCACTAGCGGGAGGGCCCTGGGGGACAATGAGCAGTTCTTC	CARVTSGRALGDNEQFF
TRBV10-3	TRBJ2-6	NA	TRBD1	TGTGCCATCCAGGGGACAGTAGGATCTGGGGCCAACGTCCTGACTTTC	CAIQGTVGSGANVLTF
TRBV6-6	TRBJ1-1	NA	TRBD1	TGTGCCAGCAGACCTCTCACAGGGGATGCCACTGAAGCTTTCTTT	CASRPLTGDATEAFF
TRBV28	TRBJ2-3	NA	NA	TGTGCCAGCAGTTTAAGGAGAAGCACAGATACGCAGTATTTT	CASSLRRSTDTQYF
TRBV27	TRBJ2-1	NA	NA	TGTGCCAGCATCCAACGGGGGTTAGACTACAATGAGCAGTTCTTC	CASIQRGLDYNEQFF